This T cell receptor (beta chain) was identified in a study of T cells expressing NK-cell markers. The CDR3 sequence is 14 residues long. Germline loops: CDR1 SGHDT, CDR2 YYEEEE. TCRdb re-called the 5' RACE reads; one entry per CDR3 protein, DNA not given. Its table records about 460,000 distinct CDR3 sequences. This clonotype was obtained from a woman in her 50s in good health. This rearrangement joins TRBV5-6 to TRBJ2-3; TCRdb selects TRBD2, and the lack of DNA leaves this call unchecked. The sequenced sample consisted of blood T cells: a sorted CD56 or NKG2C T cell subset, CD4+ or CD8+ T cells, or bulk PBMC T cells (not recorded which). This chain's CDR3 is CASSLARLVATQYF.